Listed here are 19 T cell receptor beta chains from one sample, sequenced in a study of human T cells and chemical hapten exposure. TCRdb re-analysed the RACE reads in MiXCR, keeping a single row per CDR3 protein. Here the sample spans about 250,000 distinct CDR3 sequences, around 7.7% being singletons. Time point indicated: pre-sensitization, week 0. Treatment given: therapeutic diphenylcyclopropenone sensitization with weekly scalp DPC. Sequencing was performed on whole blood, taken in connection with sensitization to the hapten diphenylcyclopropenone (DPC). These receptors came from a man younger than 35 with alopecia areata. Some clones in this sample may be carry-over from other donors' samples.

This clonotype was detected ten times or more. The V gene is TRBV18, the J gene TRBJ2-3; D gene uncertain. There are 14 residues in the CDR3. CDR1 is KGHSH, CDR2 LQKENI, per germline. V dropped 2 bases and J dropped 2 bases, with 8 bases sitting between them. The DNA for the CDR3 is TGTGCCAGCTCACCAAACACAGACACAGATACGCAGTATTTT. It translates to CASSPNTDTDTQYF.

This clonotype was detected ten times or more. V and J are TRBV7-9 and TRBJ2-7; TRBD2 aligns across 7 bases. Germline-derived CDR1 and CDR2 are SEHNR and FQNEAQ (reference sequence). Unmatched junction bases numbered 10, after V lost 1 base and J lost 1 base. This CDR3 comprises 17 residues. CDR3 in DNA: TGTGCCAGCAGCTTAGGCGCCGAAACTAGCGAATCCTACGAGCAGTACTTC. It yields the protein CASSLGAETSESYEQYF.

The sample holds many counts of this clonotype. The chain links TRBV29-1 to TRBJ2-3, with D possibly called TRBD1 or TRBD2 (6 bases each). Germline V CDR1 and CDR2: SQVTM, ANQGSEA. The CDR3 runs 15 residues. V lost 0 bases and J 9 bases, leaving 19 bases between the germline ends. Written as DNA, the CDR3 is TGCAGCGTTGAAGATCCGGGGGCGCCGATCGGCACGCAGTATTTT. It is translated as CSVEDPGAPIGTQYF.

This clonotype appeared many times. J is TRBJ1-5 and V is TRBV6-5; D is unresolved. This CDR3 has 12 amino acids. The germline CDR1 and CDR2 sequences are MNHEY and SVGAGI. V was shortened by 5 bases and J by 5 bases, with 7 bases between the two germline ends. CDR3: CASSNEHQPQHF. DNA of the CDR3: TGTGCCAGCAGTAACGAGCATCAGCCCCAGCATTTT.

This clonotype was seen a handful of times. The chain combines TRBV4-3 with TRBJ2-3; 11 positions match TRBD2. Germline V lookup: CDR1 LGHNA, CDR2 YSLEER. The CDR3 contains 17 residues. After removal of 1 base from V and 4 bases from J, the junction contained 7 bases not matched to a gene. The CDR3 sequence: CASSQVAGGYAPDTQYF. The CDR3 coding sequence is TGCGCCAGCAGCCAAGTAGCGGGGGGGTATGCACCAGATACGCAGTATTTT.

This clonotype showed up just a few times. The chain recombines TRBV20-1 with TRBJ1-1; unclear D gene. Germline CDR1 is DFQATT and CDR2 is SNEGSKA (reference sequence). This CDR3 is 13 amino acids long. Trimming cost V 2 bases and J 0 bases, with 7 bases left between them. DNA of the CDR3: TGCAGTGCTAGACAGACGCTGAACACTGAAGCTTTCTTT. It is translated as CSARQTLNTEAFF.

In this sample, this clonotype turned up many times. This chain joins TRBV12-5 and TRBJ1-1, with D tentatively TRBD1 (5 bases). The V and J ends lost 3 bases and 5 bases respectively, with 7 bases between them. In germline, CDR1 is LGHNT, CDR2 FRNRAP. The CDR3 has 12 residues. The CDR3 nucleotides read TGTGCTAGTGGTTTCGCAGGGACTGAAGCTTTCTTT. It translates to CASGFAGTEAFF.

The table lists this clonotype with a few counts. V gene TRBV21-1 combines with J gene TRBJ1-5; no DNA check was done on the table's D call, TRBD1. TRBV21-1 is noted as a pseudogene. This CDR3 is built from 15 residues. CDR3 nucleotides: TGTGCCAGCAGCAAATCCGGGACAGGGGACCAGCCCCAGCATTTT. Translated: CASSKSGTGDQPQHF.

There are a few counts of this clonotype. V and J are TRBV6-2 or TRBV6-3 and TRBJ2-4; TRBD2 might be the D (5 bases). In germline, CDR1 is MNHEY, CDR2 SVGEGT. V lost 10 bases to trimming and J lost 7 bases, with 14 bases between them. This CDR3 comprises 12 residues. As DNA, the CDR3 is TGTGCCACCCAGGACTTCTCGAACATTCAGTACTTC. The encoded protein is CATQDFSNIQYF.

This clonotype occurred a few times. The CDR3 region has the DNA TGTGCCAGCAGCCAAGGAGTCAGGGTGGGTGAGCAGTTCTTC. Its protein product is CASSQGVRVGEQFF. The V and J genes are TRBV5-4 and TRBJ2-1; weak D call: TRBD1 (5 bases). V shed 4 bases and J shed 9 bases, with 17 bases lying between them. Germline-derived CDR1 and CDR2 are SGHNT and YYREEE (reference sequence). CDR3 length equals 14 residues.

This clonotype was seen ten or more times. This rearrangement joins TRBV28 to TRBJ1-2; D perhaps matches TRBD1 (6 bases). Trimming shortened V by 4 bases and J by 6 bases, and 6 bases separated the two germline ends. CDR3 length: 11 amino acids. Per the germline V gene, CDR1 is MDHEN and CDR2 is SYDVKM. CDR3 DNA: TGTGCCAGCAGTTACAGGGATGGCTACACCTTC. Amino acids: CASSYRDGYTF.

This clonotype was observed a handful of times. This chain links TRBV7-8 with TRBJ1-2; possible D gene TRBD1, 6 bases. Germline CDR1 is SGHVS and CDR2 is FQNEAQ. The CDR3 is 15 amino acids. Trimming pared 5 bases from V and 4 bases from J, leaving 17 bases between. This chain's CDR3 is CASSPLGGPSYGYTF. In nucleotides, the CDR3 is TGTGCCAGCAGCCCACTGGGGGGGCCGAGCTATGGCTACACCTTC.

The J gene is TRBJ1-1, the V gene TRBV20-1; perhaps TRBD1 as D (5 bases). Trimming took 4 bases from V and 4 from J, leaving 13 bases between them. The CDR3 runs to 13 residues. Germline CDR1 is DFQATT and CDR2 is SNEGSKA (reference sequence). CDR3 in amino acids: CSAMGQGVTEAFF. DNA for the CDR3: TGCAGTGCTATGGGGCAGGGTGTCACTGAAGCTTTCTTT.

V usage is TRBV6-5 and J usage is TRBJ2-7; TRBD1 aligns across 10 bases. This CDR3 comprises 14 residues. V dropped 5 bases and J dropped 6; count of bases not matched to a gene: 7. Germline V gene data show CDR1 as MNHEY and CDR2 as SVGAGI. The CDR3 DNA sequence: TGTGCCAGCAGTACCGCGGGACAGGGGATCGAGCAGTACTTC. It yields the protein CASSTAGQGIEQYF.

This clonotype occurred a few times. V and J are TRBV2 and TRBJ1-1, with D unresolved. The CDR3 covers 14 residues. CDR1 and CDR2 (germline): SNHLY, FYNNEI. Deletions cut 4 bases from V and 1 base from J, with 10 bases between. CDR3 coding DNA: TGTGCCAGCAGTGTACTGGAGAAGAACACTGAAGCTTTCTTT. It is translated as CASSVLEKNTEAFF.

The table lists this clonotype with a few counts. The V and J genes are TRBV11-2 and TRBJ2-3; D is undetermined. The CDR3 is 14 amino acids. Germline V gene data show CDR1 as SGHAT and CDR2 as FQNNGV. V lost 2 bases and J lost 5, with 11 bases in between. CDR3 in amino acids: CASSLRVAKDTQYF. DNA for the CDR3: TGTGCCAGCAGCTTAAGGGTAGCAAAAGATACGCAGTATTTT. The variable domain in full, completed from reference TRBV11-2 and TRBJ2-3, reads EAGVAQSPRYKIIEKRQSVAFWCNPISGHATLYWYQQILGQGPKLLIQFQNNGVVDDSQLPKDRFSAERLKGVDSTLKIQPAKLEDSAVYLCASSLRVAKDTQYFGPGTRLTVL.

This clonotype was found many times. The chain combines TRBV7-9 with TRBJ2-7; D is unresolved. Between the trimmed V and J ends, which lost 2 bases and 0 bases, there was a span of 8 bases. Germline-derived CDR1 and CDR2 are SEHNR and FQNEAQ (reference sequence). This CDR3 contains 14 residues. CDR3 sequence (DNA): TGTGCCAGCAGCTTAATAGGTAGCTCCTACGAGCAGTACTTC. Its translation: CASSLIGSSYEQYF. Filled out from reference TRBV7-9 and TRBJ2-7, the complete variable domain reads DTGVSQNPRHKITKRGQNVTFRCDPISEHNRLYWYRQTLGQGPEFLTYFQNEAQLEKSRLLSDRFSAERPKGSFSTLEIQRTEQGDSAMYLCASSLIGSSYEQYFGPGTRLTVT.

The chain carries TRBV6-6 and TRBJ1-4; D perhaps matches TRBD1 (5 bases). The V end was cut by 6 bases, the J end by 5 bases, with 19 bases between. This CDR3 has 16 amino acids. From germline, CDR1 is MNHNY and CDR2 SVGAGI (reference sequence). The CDR3 nucleotides are TGTGCCAGCAGAACCCGGGGCAGCCCCAAAAATGAAAAACTGTTTTTT. Translating gives CASRTRGSPKNEKLFF.

The genes are TRBV6-2 or TRBV6-3 and TRBJ2-7; 7 bases align to TRBD1. Germline V gene sequence: CDR1 MNHEY, CDR2 SVGEGT. The CDR3 runs 14 residues. J gave up 1 base and V 4 bases, and 4 bases lay outside the gene matches. Written as DNA, the CDR3 is TGTGCCAGCAGTTCCGGGACAGCGTCCTACGAGCAGTACGTC. It translates to CASSSGTASYEQYV.